This T cell receptor (beta chain) stems from a study of blood T cell repertoires in COVID-19. Study-wide background: The United States, Italy and Spain provided the acute and convalescent COVID-19 samples. PBMCs, B-cell-depleted T cells, or T cells provided the cDNA or gDNA that made up the material.

This CDR3 has 15 amino acids. Trimming stripped 1 base from V and 0 bases from J, with 7 bases between. Germline CDR1 is SEHNR and CDR2 is FQNEAQ (reference sequence). Original methodology: Amplification of reference gene primers provided the estimated nucleated cell counts. The data were produced by immunoSEQ multiplex PCR, yet TCRdb's version contains in-frame clones alone and is incomplete. V and J calls and clone size come straight from that table; D and trimming were deduced from the DNA. Counted here are 97,000 or so clones, 75% to 95% occurring once; the ten biggest clones make up 4% to 6%. The sequenced sample consisted of peripheral blood. The origin of this receptor is a man between 45 and 60 years old with acute or convalescent COVID-19. The chain employs TRBV7-9 and TRBJ1-3; D is ambiguous. CDR3 protein: CASSLGADSGNTIYF. CDR3 bases: TGTGCCAGCAGCTTAGGGGCTGACTCTGGAAACACCATATATTTT.